Listed below are T cell receptor beta chains from one sample, sequenced in a study of beta chain bispecific antibodies for T cell cancers. Antigens for these TCRs are unknown. TCRdb processed the 5' RACE reads anew with MiXCR; each CDR3 protein has one entry. The data hold 15,000 to 20,000 distinct CDR3 sequences, with 2.1% observed a single time. The sequencing sample was made of healthy donor T cells cultured with leukemia cells. The receptors here all came from a human donor in good health. Some clones in this sample may be carry-over from other donors' samples. The CDR3 runs from the conserved cysteine through the conserved F or W. The D gene is left open where the match is weak. A clone size is listed for some rows: how often the clone was seen (once, few, many), or a class if it is expanded.

d_call	v_call	j_call	clone_size	cdr3_nt	cdr3_aa
TRBD2	TRBV4-2	TRBJ2-7	many	TGTGCCAGCAGCCAAGATGGACTAGCGGGCTTCTACGAGCAGTACTTC	CASSQDGLAGFYEQYF
-	TRBV6-5	TRBJ2-3	many	TGTGCCAGTAAAAGCCAGTACACAGATACGCAGTATTTT	CASKSQYTDTQYF
TRBD2	TRBV6-5	TRBJ2-5	many	TGTGCCAGCAGTTCCGGGACTAGCCGGCGGGACCAAGAGACCCAGTACTTC	CASSSGTSRRDQETQYF
-	TRBV4-1	TRBJ1-5	many	TGCGCCAGCAGCCAAGATCCAGGGGATCAGCCCCAGCATTTT	CASSQDPGDQPQHF
-	TRBV10-3	TRBJ1-1	many	TGTGCCATCAGGGGAAGCGATTACACTGAAGCTTTCTTT	CAIRGSDYTEAFF
-	TRBV2	TRBJ2-1	many	TGTGCCAGCAGTGAATGGAGCAGCTCCTACAATGAGCAGTTCTTC	CASSEWSSSYNEQFF
TRBD2	TRBV6-5	TRBJ2-7	many	TGTGCCAGCAGTTTCTCCGGACTAGCGGCCTCCTACGAGCAGTACTTC	CASSFSGLAASYEQYF
TRBD2	TRBV6-5	TRBJ2-1	many	TGTGCCAGCAGTTACTCGATGAGTGGCGGGGGGGCTAATAATGAGCAGTTCTTC	CASSYSMSGGGANNEQFF
-	TRBV5-1	TRBJ1-1	many	TGCGCCAGCAGCTCCTGGTCCCGGAACACTGAAGCTTTCTTT	CASSSWSRNTEAFF
-	TRBV4-1	TRBJ1-1	many	TGCGCCAGCAGCCAAGATGGGGGGATCGACACTGAAGCTTTCTTT	CASSQDGGIDTEAFF
TRBD1	TRBV7-3	TRBJ2-2	many	TGTGCCAGCAGTGGGACAGGGGGCTTCGGGGAGCTGTTTTTT	CASSGTGGFGELFF
-	TRBV3-1	TRBJ2-2	many	TGTGCCAGCAGCCTTGACTGGTACACCGGGGAGCTGTTTTTT	CASSLDWYTGELFF
TRBD1	TRBV27	TRBJ1-2	many	TGTGCCAGCAGACGACAGGGCCACTATGGCTACACCTTC	CASRRQGHYGYTF
-	TRBV19	TRBJ2-3	few	TGTGCCAGTAGTATGTACAATCGGGGGGCCGGGGTGGATACGCAGTATTTT	CASSMYNRGAGVDTQYF
-	TRBV3-1	TRBJ2-5	many	TGTGCCAGCAGCCTAATGACAGAAAGTTACCAAGAGACCCAGTACTTC	CASSLMTESYQETQYF
TRBD2	TRBV7-6	TRBJ2-1	many	TGTGCCAGCAGCCACACTAGCGGGGGATACAATGAGCAGTTCTTC	CASSHTSGGYNEQFF
-	TRBV19	TRBJ1-5	-	TGTGCCAGTAGTATAGACCGGGACATAGGTTATCAGCCCCAGCATTTT	CASSIDRDIGYQPQHF
-	TRBV15	TRBJ1-5	many	TGTGCCACCAGCAGAGAGGGGGGCGGCAATCAGCCCCAGCATTTT	CATSREGGGNQPQHF
-	TRBV24-1	TRBJ2-1	many	TGTGCCACCAAGGTGAGGAATGAGCAGTTCTTC	CATKVRNEQFF
-	TRBV9	TRBJ1-2	many	TGTGCCAGCAGCGTAGGTAGAGGCAGGGACTCGGCTTATGGCTACACCTTC	CASSVGRGRDSAYGYTF
-	TRBV30	TRBJ2-3	many	TGTGCCTGGAGTGGTATCAGGGGACCTAGCACAGATACGCAGTATTTT	CAWSGIRGPSTDTQYF
TRBD2	TRBV11-2	TRBJ2-2	medium-sized	TGTGCCAGCAGCTCGACTAGCGGATCGAACACCGGGGAGCTGTTTTTT	CASSSTSGSNTGELFF
TRBD2	TRBV3-1	TRBJ2-2	many	TGTGCCAGCAGCCAAGGGTCGGAACTAGCGAGGACCGGGGAGCTGTTTTTT	CASSQGSELARTGELFF
TRBD1	TRBV27	TRBJ1-6	many	TGTGCCAGCACCTCCCAGGGGGCTAATTCACCCCTCCACTTT	CASTSQGANSPLHF
-	TRBV18	TRBJ2-2	many	TGTGCCAGCTCACCCGGCGAACATTTGGGCGGGGAGCTGTTTTTT	CASSPGEHLGGELFF
-	TRBV9	TRBJ1-4	many	TGTGCCAGCAGCGATGGTGATAATGAAAAACTGTTTTTT	CASSDGDNEKLFF
TRBD1	TRBV7-9	TRBJ2-3	medium-sized	TGTGCCAGCAGCTCCGGGACAGTTTTCGCGGTCACAGATACGCAGTATTTT	CASSSGTVFAVTDTQYF
-	TRBV3-1	TRBJ2-7	many	TGTGCCAGCAGCCAGCAGGATCTTTCCAGATTTACTGGCGAGCAGTACTTC	CASSQQDLSRFTGEQYF
-	TRBV5-1	TRBJ2-3	many	TGCGCCAGCAGCTACACAGGGTCCACAGATACGCAGTATTTT	CASSYTGSTDTQYF
-	TRBV20-1	TRBJ2-7	many	TGCAGTGCTAGAGATGCGGGGACTTACGAGCAGTACTTC	CSARDAGTYEQYF
-	TRBV4-1	TRBJ2-7	many	TGCGCCAGCAGCCAAGGCTTGGAGCAGTACTTC	CASSQGLEQYF
TRBD2	TRBV20-1	TRBJ2-3	many	TGCAGTTGGGGACTAGCGGGGGGGGAGCTGAAGGCAGATACGCAGTATTTT	CSWGLAGGELKADTQYF
-	TRBV15	TRBJ2-5	many	TGTGCCACCAGCAGTTCCGGGGAGGAGGAGACCCAGTACTTC	CATSSSGEEETQYF
-	TRBV19	TRBJ2-7	many	TGTGCCAGTAGTATAGGAGGATCCTACGAGCAGTACTTC	CASSIGGSYEQYF
TRBD2	TRBV12-3/TRBV12-4	TRBJ2-5	many	TGTGCCAGCAGTGCAGCTCAGCGGGGGGGCCGCCAGACCCAGTACTTC	CASSAAQRGGRQTQYF
TRBD1	TRBV5-1	TRBJ1-2	many	TGCGCCAGCAGCCCGGGGGACAGTAACTATGGCTACACCTTC	CASSPGDSNYGYTF
TRBD1	TRBV20-1	TRBJ2-5	many	TGCAGTGCGAGTCTCACAGGGGTCGGGGAGACCCAGTACTTC	CSASLTGVGETQYF
TRBD2	TRBV7-9	TRBJ2-1	many	TGTGCCAGCAGCTTAAGAGCGGGGGGATACAATGATCAGTTCTTC	CASSLRAGGYNDQFF
-	TRBV7-8	TRBJ2-3	many	TGTGCCAGCAGCTTAGCGGCGGGACGCACAGATACGCAGTATTTT	CASSLAAGRTDTQYF
TRBD1	TRBV19	TRBJ1-6	many	TGTGCCAGTAGTACCCAGGGGGCAGGATCACCCCTCCACTTT	CASSTQGAGSPLHF
-	TRBV2	TRBJ2-7	many	TGTGCCAGCTGCTTCAACGGGCTCTACGAGCAGTACTTC	CASCFNGLYEQYF
TRBD1	TRBV20-1	TRBJ1-5	medium-sized	TGCAGTGCTACAGGGGGCTTGATGGGTCAGCCCCAGCATTTT	CSATGGLMGQPQHF
-	TRBV19	TRBJ1-5	many	TGTGCCAGTAGAGGCCCGCAGGGTGGGGTAACGAATCAGCCCCAGCATTTT	CASRGPQGGVTNQPQHF
TRBD1	TRBV11-2	TRBJ1-4	many	TGTGCCAGCAGCTTCGCGGGTTACAGGGGAAATGAAAAACTGTTTTTT	CASSFAGYRGNEKLFF